This TCR beta chain was documented in a study of immune characterization of retroperitoneal liposarcoma (dated by TCRdb to about 2019). Preparation of the library involved PCR. The run used a NextSeq 500. TCRdb ran its own pipeline on the public reads, namely fastp trimming at Q25 and MiXCR clone calling, and kept in-frame beta chains. Identical CDR3 protein sequences are pooled into one entry, listed with their most common genes and DNA. This sample is represented by around 20,000 distinct CDR3 sequences; more than 35% of them were singletons. The ten largest clonotypes hold about 7.8% of the sample. A distance of 9 bases separates the germline ends of V and J, which lose 4 bases and 8 bases respectively. The germline V gene sets CDR1 to MNHNS and CDR2 to SASEGT. The CDR3 sequence holds 12 residues, the cysteine and phenylalanine included. Just the 36-base CDR3 DNA is kept, in frame starting at base 1.

A word on this clonotype: The antigen this receptor binds is unknown. No base quality values were provided; no much bigger clone lies one nucleotide off.

Sequenced material: blood. The sequence was obtained from a male donor with retroperitoneal liposarcoma. The sequence links TRBV6-1 to TRBJ1-5; too little of a D gene remains to name it. The sequenced DNA is TGTGCCAGCAGTGGGCGGGGTAAGCCCCAGCATTTT. It specifies CASSGRGKPQHF.